Sequencing of this TCR beta chain was carried out in a study of Graves' ophthalmopathy and Graves' hyperthyroidism. Study findings and constraints: Both a roughly 68% sensitivity and a roughly 75% specificity characterized the model's predictions of ophthalmopathy progression.

The sequenced template was RNA, covering the TCR beta CDR3 region. HTBI-primed first-round RT-PCR preceded second-round multiplex PCR. MiXCR, applied by TCRdb to the multiplex PCR reads, yields one record per CDR3 protein. Here the sample spans more than 150,000 distinct CDR3 sequences, 37% being singletons. The CDR3 contains 12 residues. In germline, CDR1 is GTSNPN, CDR2 SVGIG (reference sequence). Deletions cut 3 bases from V and 2 bases from J, with 7 bases between. On this clonotype itself: The antigen remains unidentified.

Presentation of ophthalmopathy in the donors involved moderate-to-severe activity, CAS ≥3, NOSPECS ≥4 and a duration under 3 months. PBMCs stemmed from roughly 9.4 ml of fresh peripheral blood. V usage is TRBV30 and J usage is TRBJ2-5; no definite D call. The receptor was derived from a woman aged 40 to 50 with Graves' ophthalmopathy. Specimen: peripheral blood. CDR3: CAWSILQETQYF. The DNA of the CDR3 is TGTGCCTGGAGCATACTACAAGAGACCCAGTACTTC.